This T cell receptor (beta chain) appears in the sequencing data of a study of T-cell memory formation after mild COVID-19. Via MiXCR, TCRdb re-called the 5' RACE reads, giving one row per CDR3 protein. The profile shows about 320,000 distinct CDR3 sequences, roughly an eighth of them singletons. The TCR sequence derives from a man aged 18 to 30 who had mild COVID-19 (a few samples of this study predate the infection). Cell type and time point are not known. Sequencing was performed on PBMCs or a T cell subset sorted from them (not recorded which).

For the CDR3, the DNA is TGCAGCGTTGGCCGGGAGTTCGGTTCGAATGAGCAGTTCTTC. This encodes CSVGREFGSNEQFF. The V gene is TRBV29-1, the J gene TRBJ2-1; a possible D gene is TRBD2 (6 bases). V dropped 4 bases and J dropped 7 bases, with 17 bases sitting between them. CDR3 size: 14 residues. Germline-derived CDR1 and CDR2 are SQVTM and ANQGSEA.